The 19 T cell receptor beta chains below all came from one sample that was sequenced in a study of breast tumors, draining lymph nodes, adjacent tissues. Samples came from axillary lymph nodes draining the breast cancer. TCRdb redid the calling of the multiplex PCR reads with MiXCR, one entry per CDR3 protein. The sample consists of some 150,000 distinct CDR3 sequences, about a fifth of them appearing once. Source material: axillary lymph node tissue. The receptors derive from a female donor with breast cancer. Some clones in this sample may be carry-over from other donors' samples.

Concerning this clonotype itself: Since a much larger clone is just one base distant, this may be a read error. V and J are TRBV7-8 and TRBJ1-2; TRBD1 agrees at 9 bases. The germline gives CDR1 SGHVS, CDR2 FQNEAQ. CDR3 length: 13 residues. The V and J ends lost 5 bases and 6 bases, in that order; junction bases with no gene match: 4. CDR3 region: CASSLGQGDGYTF. Written as DNA, the CDR3 is TGTGCCAGCAGCCTGGGACAGGGTGATGGCTACACCTTC.

There are many counts of this clonotype. The chain couples TRBV7-2 to TRBJ2-7; D is ambiguous. V shed 1 base and J shed 3 bases, with 13 bases lying between them. Germline CDR1 is SGHTA and CDR2 is FQGNSA. The CDR3 length is 15 residues. The CDR3 here is CASSLEPGTIYEQYF. Written as DNA, the CDR3 is TGTGCCAGCAGCTTAGAGCCGGGCACGATCTACGAGCAGTACTTC. Supplemented by reference TRBV7-2 and TRBJ2-7, the full variable domain reads GAGVSQSPSNKVTEKGKDVELRCDPISGHTALYWYRQSLGQGLEFLIYFQGNSAPDKSGLPSDRFSAERTGGSVSTLTIQRTQQEDSAVYLCASSLEPGTIYEQYFGPGTRLTVT.

In this sample, this clonotype turned up many times. The chain recombines TRBV4-2 with TRBJ2-7; the D gene is possibly TRBD2 (5 bases). CDR1 is LGHNA, CDR2 YNFKEQ, per germline. The V end lost 0 bases, the J end lost 9 bases, and 24 bases lay between the germline ends. The CDR3 contains 17 residues. The CDR3 reads CASSQDGSYNPQRRQYF. DNA of the CDR3: TGTGCCAGCAGCCAAGATGGGAGCTATAATCCCCAACGTAGGCAGTACTTC.

This clonotype was detected only a few times. J is TRBJ1-5 and V is TRBV28; D remains unclear. Trimming took 1 base from V and 3 from J, leaving 7 bases between them. In germline, CDR1 is MDHEN, CDR2 SYDVKM. The CDR3 has 14 amino acids. Written as DNA, the CDR3 is TGTGCCAGCAGTTTATTAGGGAACAATCAGCCCCAGCATTTT. It encodes CASSLLGNNQPQHF.

This clonotype was picked up many times. The V gene is TRBV27, the J gene TRBJ2-7; D not certain. Trimming left V 6 bases short and J 0 bases short, with 15 bases between. CDR1 is MNHEY and CDR2 is SMNVEV in the germline V gene (reference sequence). This CDR3 has 15 residues. CDR3 in amino acids: CASSRGPPSSYEQYF. Written as DNA, the CDR3 is TGTGCCAGCAGCCGCGGACCACCCAGCTCCTACGAGCAGTACTTC.

The chain uses TRBV28 and TRBJ2-2, with D perhaps TRBD1 or TRBD2 (5 bases each). V was cut by 3 bases and J by 8 bases, with 10 bases left in between. The CDR3 totals 13 residues. Germline V gene lookup returns CDR1 MDHEN and CDR2 SYDVKM. Here the CDR3 reads CASSFRGLGELFF. The CDR3 DNA follows: TGTGCCAGCAGTTTCCGGGGCCTGGGGGAGCTGTTTTTT. Based on the CDR3 plus reference TRBV28 and TRBJ2-2, the full variable domain is DVKVTQSSRYLVKRTGEKVFLECVQDMDHENMFWYRQDPGLGLRLIYFSYDVKMKEKGDIPEGYSVSREKKERFSLILESASTNQTSMYLCASSFRGLGELFFGEGSRLTVL.

Notes on this clonotype: A much larger clone sits a single nucleotide away, making a read error possible. This rearrangement joins TRBV7-2 to TRBJ2-5; 12 bases are shared with TRBD1. CDR3 length: 15 residues. Germline assignment: CDR1 SGHTA and CDR2 FQGNSA. CDR3 loop: CAGSFLGQGAETQYF. The CDR3 DNA reads as TGTGCCGGCAGCTTTCTGGGACAGGGGGCCGAGACCCAGTACTTC.

This clonotype was seen many times. This chain connects TRBV28 to TRBJ2-7; 7 bases match TRBD2. The CDR3 has 14 amino acids. V lost 5 bases, J lost 2 bases, and 6 bases stayed unmatched. CDR1 is MDHEN, CDR2 SYDVKM, per germline. The CDR3 protein is CASSGASGTYEQYF. For the CDR3, the DNA is TGTGCCAGCAGTGGGGCTAGCGGAACCTACGAGCAGTACTTC.

This clonotype was recorded at least ten times. V and J are TRBV12-3 or TRBV12-4 and TRBJ2-3; no reliable D call. Trimming took 3 bases from V and 6 from J, leaving 4 bases between them. This CDR3 has 11 amino acids. CDR3 sequence (DNA): TGTGCCAGCAGTTTCTCGGATACGCAGTATTTT. This translates into CASSFSDTQYF.

A note on this clonotype: This may be a read error, as it is one base from a much larger clone. The J gene is TRBJ1-3, the V gene TRBV6-1, with 7 bases lining up with TRBD1. The CDR3 covers 16 residues. Trimming at V came to 7 bases and at J to 3 bases, leaving 12 bases not matched to a gene. The germline gives CDR1 MNHNS, CDR2 SASEGT. Here the CDR3 DNA reads TGTGCCAGCATACCATACCTCGGGACAGTTGGAAACACCATATATTTT. Protein: CASIPYLGTVGNTIYF.

At least ten counts were recorded for this clonotype. The CDR3 sequence is CASSVGTSQETQYF. The DNA for the CDR3 is TGTGCCAGCAGCGTAGGGACATCCCAAGAGACCCAGTACTTC. This chain connects TRBV9 to TRBJ2-5, with D perhaps TRBD1 (5 bases). V was trimmed by 0 bases and J by 1 base, leaving 7 bases between them. The CDR3 has 14 amino acids. Germline CDR1 and CDR2: SGDLS and YYNGEE.

This clonotype was seen at least ten times. The chain employs TRBV15 and TRBJ1-4; tentatively, D is TRBD1 (5 bases). V was trimmed by 0 bases and J by 4 bases, leaving 9 bases between them. The CDR3 spans 15 residues. CDR1 LNHNV and CDR2 YYDKDF come from the germline V gene (reference sequence). DNA for the CDR3: TGTGCCACCAGCAGAGAGGGGGGGATTAATGAAAAACTGTTTTTT. Protein sequence: CATSREGGINEKLFF.

This clonotype was counted many times. This chain connects TRBV2 to TRBJ2-3, with D perhaps matching TRBD2 (5 bases). Germline V gene lookup returns CDR1 SNHLY and CDR2 FYNNEI. Trimming shortened V by 3 bases and J by 5 bases, and 15 bases separated the two germline ends. The CDR3 covers 15 residues. The CDR3 DNA follows: TGTGCCAGCAGTGAGAGGCCCCCGGGGAGAGATACGCAGTATTTT. Translation: CASSERPPGRDTQYF.

This clonotype was seen repeatedly, ten times or more. The rearrangement links TRBV29-1 to TRBJ2-1; D not resolved. The V gene's germline CDR1 is SQVTM and CDR2 ANQGSEA. The CDR3 runs to 11 residues. The ends were cut back, 2 bases at V and 7 bases at J, with 6 bases in the middle. The CDR3 here is CSVEFLNEQFF. The CDR3 DNA reads as TGCAGCGTTGAATTCTTGAATGAGCAGTTCTTC.

This clonotype was counted many times. The V gene is TRBV20-1, the J gene TRBJ2-7; D is unclear. In germline, CDR1 is DFQATT, CDR2 SNEGSKA (reference sequence). There are 10 residues in the CDR3. V lost 1 base, J lost 6 bases, and 4 bases lay in between. This chain's CDR3 is CSARVREQYF. Written as DNA, the CDR3 is TGCAGTGCTAGAGTCCGCGAGCAGTACTTC.

This clonotype has at least ten counts. The chain couples TRBV12-3 or TRBV12-4 to TRBJ2-2; tentatively, D is TRBD1 or TRBD2 (5 bases each). CDR3 length: 13 amino acids. V was clipped by 3 bases and J by 7 bases, with 9 bases between them. The CDR3 DNA sequence: TGTGCCAGCAGTTTGTGGGGGAACGGGGAGCTGTTTTTT. It yields the protein CASSLWGNGELFF.

This rearrangement joins TRBV20-1 to TRBJ1-1, with 9 nucleotides matching TRBD1. Trimming removed 3 bases from V and 0 bases from J; junction bases left unmatched: 11. The CDR3 is 17 amino acids. Germline loops: CDR1 DFQATT, CDR2 SNEGSKA (reference sequence). The CDR3 DNA reads as TGCAGTGCTAGGCGGGGACAGGGCTCCTCGATGAACACTGAAGCTTTCTTT. This sequence encodes CSARRGQGSSMNTEAFF.

Worth noting for this clonotype: The CDR3 carries no conserved terminal phenylalanine or tryptophan, so it likely arises from a read error. This chain joins TRBV5-6 and TRBJ1-2; no firm D call. The CDR3 spans 13 residues. The germline V gene encodes CDR1 SGHDT and CDR2 YYEEEE. The V end lost 2 bases, the J end lost 0 bases, and 5 bases lay between the germline ends. CDR3 protein: CASSFWANYGYTL. The CDR3 coding sequence is TGTGCCAGCAGCTTTTGGGCTAACTATGGCTACACCCTC.

This clonotype was counted many times. The chain recombines TRBV30 with TRBJ2-5, with 8 bases that match TRBD2. Germline V gives CDR1 GTSNPN, CDR2 SVGIG (reference sequence). The length of the CDR3 is 13 residues. V lost 3 bases and J lost 4; bases outside the gene matches: 4. In nucleotides, the CDR3 is TGTGCCTGGAGCGGGGGGGCGGGAGAGACCCAGTACTTC. Its translation is CAWSGGAGETQYF.